This T cell receptor (beta chain) came from a study of glioma-infiltrating T cells after dendritic cell vaccination. Remarks on this clone: The antigen remains undetermined. Other DNA sequences of this sample code for an identical CDR3.

General study results and limits: Survival was not directly related to TCR clonality in these patients. Higher pretreatment TIL content predicted longer progression-free time and survival.

The repertoire was sequenced with immunoSEQ multiplex PCR; TCRdb's copy has only in-frame clones and lacks some. Of about 58,000 clones in the sample, roughly 84% were seen once. This CDR3 contains 15 residues. Germline CDR1 is SGHNT and CDR2 is YENEEA. V was clipped by 5 bases and J by 5 bases; unmatched bases: 7. The time point denotes: after dendritic cell vaccination, including at tumor progression/relapse. The origin of this receptor is a human donor with glioblastoma. The rearrangement uses TRBV11-3 and TRBJ2-5; 11 nucleotides line up with TRBD1. The sequencing used blood, collected after dendritic cell vaccination. CDR3 coding DNA: TGTGCCAGCAGCAGACGGACAGGGGGCGATGAGACCCAGTACTTC. Amino acids: CASSRRTGGDETQYF.